This T cell receptor beta chain was found in a study of T cells after yellow fever vaccination. Study results and limitations: After the booster, 95% to 98% of CD4 and 88% of CD8 primary-response clones were re-detected.

TCRdb recomputed calls from the 5' RACE reads with MiXCR, one row per CDR3 protein. The data hold around 300,000 distinct CDR3 sequences, with over 10% observed a single time. This clonotype was detected only a few times. Its antigen is still unknown. Per germline, CDR1 SGHTA and CDR2 FQGNSA. The CDR3 contains 14 residues. V lost 4 bases and J lost 8, with 16 bases in between. This receptor was identified in a man between 25 and 39 years old who received the YFV17D yellow fever vaccine. Sequenced material: CD4+ T cells sorted from PBMCs, taken 45 days after the yellow fever booster vaccination. The chain has TRBV7-2 and TRBJ2-3; D call uncertain. The DNA for the CDR3 is TGTGCCAGCAGCTCCCCATCGCCCCGAGGTACGCAGTATTTT. Its translation: CASSSPSPRGTQYF.